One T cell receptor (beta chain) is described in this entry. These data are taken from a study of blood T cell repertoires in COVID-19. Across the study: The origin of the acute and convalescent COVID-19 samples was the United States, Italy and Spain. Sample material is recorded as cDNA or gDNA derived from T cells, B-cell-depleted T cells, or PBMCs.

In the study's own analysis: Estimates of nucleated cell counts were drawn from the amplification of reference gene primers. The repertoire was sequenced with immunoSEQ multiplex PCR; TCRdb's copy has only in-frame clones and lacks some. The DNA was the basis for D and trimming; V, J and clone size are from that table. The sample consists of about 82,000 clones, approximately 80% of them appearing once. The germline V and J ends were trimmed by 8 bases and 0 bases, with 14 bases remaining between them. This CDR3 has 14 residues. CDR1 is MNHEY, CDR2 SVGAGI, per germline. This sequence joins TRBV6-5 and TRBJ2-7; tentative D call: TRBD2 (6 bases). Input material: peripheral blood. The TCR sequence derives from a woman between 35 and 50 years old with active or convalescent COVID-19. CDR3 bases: TGTGCCAGCGTCTTCGGGGGAAGCTCCTACGAGCAGTACTTC. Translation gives CASVFGGSSYEQYF.